This T cell receptor beta chain is drawn from a study of blood T cell repertoires in COVID-19. In the study overall: Some COVID-19 samples were acute and others convalescent; all came from the United States, Italy and Spain. PBMCs, B-cell-depleted T cells, or T cells were the source of the cDNA or gDNA that made up the material.

The CDR3 has 12 residues. Looked up from germline, CDR1 is SQVTM and CDR2 is ANQGSEA. In the original analysis: Reference gene primers were amplified, and this amplification served to estimate nucleated cell counts. TCRdb keeps only in-frame clones here, not all; method: immunoSEQ multiplex PCR. V and J calls and clone size are as listed in that table; D and trimming were resolved from the DNA. The sample shows about 200,000 clones, over 70% of them seen only once. The receptor comes from an elderly woman with acute or convalescent COVID-19. J is TRBJ2-7 and V is TRBV29-1, with TRBD1 as a possible D gene (5 bases). The specimen was peripheral blood. CDR3 in amino acids: CSAVQDSVKQYF. The CDR3 DNA sequence: TGCAGTGCCGTACAGGATTCCGTGAAGCAGTACTTC.